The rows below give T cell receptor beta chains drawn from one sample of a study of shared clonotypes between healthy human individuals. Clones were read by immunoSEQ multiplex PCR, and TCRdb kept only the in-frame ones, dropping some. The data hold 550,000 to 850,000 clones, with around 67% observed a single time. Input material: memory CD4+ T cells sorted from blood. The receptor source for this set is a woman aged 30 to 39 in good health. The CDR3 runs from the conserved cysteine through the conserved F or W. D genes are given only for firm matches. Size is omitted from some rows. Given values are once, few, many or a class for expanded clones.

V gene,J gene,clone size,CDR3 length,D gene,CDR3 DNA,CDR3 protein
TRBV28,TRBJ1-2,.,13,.,TGTGCCAGCAGAACCAGACAGATCTATGGCTACACCTTC,CASRTRQIYGYTF
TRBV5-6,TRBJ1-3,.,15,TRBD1,TGTGCCAGCAGCCGAAGGACAGGCTCCATAAACACCATATATTTT,CASSRRTGSINTIYF
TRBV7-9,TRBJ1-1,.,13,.,TGTGCCAGCAGCTTTCCAGGGGAGACTGAAGCTTTCTTT,CASSFPGETEAFF
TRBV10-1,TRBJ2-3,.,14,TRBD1,TGCGCCAGCAGCCGGGACAGGGCGGCAGATACGCAGTATTTT,CASSRDRAADTQYF
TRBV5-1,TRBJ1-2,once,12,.,TGCGCCAGCAGCTTCTCAGGGGATGGCTACACCTTC,CASSFSGDGYTF
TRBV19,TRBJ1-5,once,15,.,TGTGCCAGTAGTACGACTGAGGGGCGGGTTCAGCCCCAGCATTTT,CASSTTEGRVQPQHF
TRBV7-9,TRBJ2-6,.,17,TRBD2,TGTGCCAGCAGCGTTCCGGGACTAGCCTCTGGGGCCAACGTCCTGACTTTC,CASSVPGLASGANVLTF
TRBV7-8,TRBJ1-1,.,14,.,TGTGCCAGCAGGGGTGGACATTCGAACACTGAAGCTTTCTTT,CASRGGHSNTEAFF
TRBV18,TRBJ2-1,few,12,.,TGTGCCAGCTCATCTACAGGGAATGAGCAGTTCTTC,CASSSTGNEQFF
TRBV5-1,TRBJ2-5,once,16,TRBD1,TGCGCCAGCAGCTTGGAAACGACAGGGGGCCAAGAGACCCAGTACTTC,CASSLETTGGQETQYF
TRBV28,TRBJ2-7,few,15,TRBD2,TGTGCCAGCAGTCCCCGAGGAGCGGGAAGCAACGAGCAGTACTTC,CASSPRGAGSNEQYF
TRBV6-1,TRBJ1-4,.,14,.,TGTGCCAGCAGTGAATTCGGGACGGGTGAAAAACTGTTTTTT,CASSEFGTGEKLFF
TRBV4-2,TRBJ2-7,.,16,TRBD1,TGTGCCAGCAGCCCGCCAGCTGGGACAGGGAACTACGAGCAGTACTTC,CASSPPAGTGNYEQYF
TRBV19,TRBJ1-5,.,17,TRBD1,TGTGCCAGTAGTCCCGACAGGGGGCGTATAAGCAATCAGCCCCAGCATTTT,CASSPDRGRISNQPQHF
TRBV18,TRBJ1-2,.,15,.,TGTGCCAGCTCACCCCCTGGACAGCTAGCCGGGGGCTACACCTTC,CASSPPGQLAGGYTF
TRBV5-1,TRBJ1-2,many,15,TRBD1,TGCGCCAGCAGCTTGGGGGACAGGGATAACTATGGCTACACCTTC,CASSLGDRDNYGYTF
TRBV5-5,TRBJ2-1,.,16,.,TGTGCCAGCAGCTCTAATCGGCTAGCCATCTACAATGAGCAGTTCTTC,CASSSNRLAIYNEQFF
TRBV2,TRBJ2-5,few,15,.,TGTGCCAGCAGTGGTCAGGGGACTAAACAAGAGACCCAGTACTTC,CASSGQGTKQETQYF
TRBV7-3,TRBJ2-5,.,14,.,TGTGCCAGCAGCTTAAATCCTAGCCAAGAGACCCAGTACTTC,CASSLNPSQETQYF
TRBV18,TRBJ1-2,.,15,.,TGTGCCAGCTCACTCACGGGAGTAAAGGATCGCGGCTACACCTTC,CASSLTGVKDRGYTF
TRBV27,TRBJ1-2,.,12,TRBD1,TGTGCCAGCAGTTTGACAGGGGGTGGCTACACCTTC,CASSLTGGGYTF